A selection of T cell receptor beta chains follows, all from one sample in a study of identical twins. TCRdb itself ran the 5' RACE reads through MiXCR, one entry per CDR3 protein. This sample has approximately 670,000 distinct CDR3 sequences; 6% to 6.5% occur once, and the top ten carry 1.5% to 2%. Sequencing was carried out using naive T cells sorted from blood. The origin of the receptors is a man between 18 and 29 years old in good health. The CDR3 runs from the conserved cysteine through the conserved F or W. Fields, in order: V gene, D gene, clone size, J gene, CDR3 protein, CDR3 DNA. A D gene is named only where the DNA matches it firmly. For some rows the clone size is stated as once, few or many, or as a class when expanded; others skip it.

TRBV5-1	NA	many	TRBJ1-4	CASSLERNEKLFF	TGCGCCAGCAGCTTGGAAAGAAATGAAAAACTGTTTTTT
TRBV10-3	NA	many	TRBJ2-5	CAISGAGEETQYF	TGTGCCATCAGCGGGGCAGGGGAGGAGACCCAGTACTTC
TRBV20-1	NA	many	TRBJ2-5	CSARIPSKQETQYF	TGCAGTGCTAGAATTCCAAGTAAACAAGAGACCCAGTACTTC
TRBV19	NA	few	TRBJ2-1	CASSIRAEQFF	TGTGCCAGTAGTATTCGGGCGGAGCAGTTCTTC
TRBV6-5	NA	many	TRBJ2-1	CASSYKLGYNEQFF	TGTGCCAGCAGTTACAAACTGGGGTACAATGAGCAGTTCTTC
TRBV20-1	TRBD2	many	TRBJ2-5	CSAARLADQETQYF	TGCAGTGCGGCCCGACTAGCGGACCAAGAGACCCAGTACTTC
TRBV7-9	NA	many	TRBJ2-1	CASSISGAGDEQFF	TGTGCCAGCAGTATCTCCGGGGCTGGAGATGAGCAGTTCTTC
TRBV5-1	TRBD1	few	TRBJ2-2	CASSLLGTGSAGELFF	TGCGCCAGCAGCTTGTTGGGGACAGGGAGCGCCGGGGAGCTGTTTTTT
TRBV20-1	NA	many	TRBJ2-1	CSASRGGSSYNEQFF	TGCAGTGCTAGTAGGGGGGGCAGCTCCTACAATGAGCAGTTCTTC
TRBV19	NA	NA	TRBJ2-1	CASSIGLALEQFF	TGTGCCAGTAGTATTGGGCTAGCGCTTGAGCAGTTCTTC
TRBV2	TRBD2	many	TRBJ2-2	CASSILAGGNTGELFF	TGTGCCAGCAGCATACTAGCGGGAGGGAACACCGGGGAGCTGTTTTTT
TRBV12-3/TRBV12-4	NA	NA	TRBJ1-2	CASRGGNRTNYGYTF	TGTGCCAGCAGGGGTGGTAACAGAACTAACTATGGCTACACCTTC
TRBV28	NA	few	TRBJ2-3	CASTPISGGMSTDTQYF	TGTGCCAGCACCCCTATATCAGGCGGGATGAGCACAGATACGCAGTATTTT
TRBV29-1	NA	many	TRBJ2-1	CSVVGWSSYNEQFF	TGCAGCGTTGTTGGATGGAGCTCCTACAATGAGCAGTTCTTC
TRBV20-1	TRBD1	NA	TRBJ1-2	CSARSGGHGYTF	TGCAGTGCTAGGTCAGGGGGTCATGGCTACACCTTC
TRBV6-6	NA	few	TRBJ1-2	CASSYAYRDGYTF	TGTGCCAGCAGTTACGCCTACAGGGATGGCTACACCTTC
TRBV12-3/TRBV12-4	NA	NA	TRBJ1-5	CASSFLGPPFNQPQHF	TGTGCCAGCAGTTTTTTAGGGCCGCCCTTCAATCAGCCCCAGCATTTT
TRBV29-1	TRBD1	many	TRBJ1-1	CSVEGQGNTEAFF	TGCAGCGTTGAAGGACAGGGGAACACTGAAGCTTTCTTT
TRBV12-3/TRBV12-4	NA	many	TRBJ2-5	CASSDSVGETQYF	TGTGCCAGCAGTGACAGCGTAGGAGAGACCCAGTACTTC
TRBV5-1	NA	few	TRBJ2-5	CASSSLGGGETQYF	TGCGCCAGCAGCTCCTTAGGGGGAGGGGAGACCCAGTACTTC
TRBV5-1	TRBD1	few	TRBJ2-7	CASSPGTVAYEQYF	TGCGCCAGCAGCCCCGGGACAGTTGCCTACGAGCAGTACTTC
TRBV5-1	TRBD1	few	TRBJ1-1	CASSLVAGQGGLGTEAFF	TGCGCCAGCAGCTTGGTGGCCGGACAGGGGGGTTTAGGCACTGAAGCTTTCTTT
TRBV6-5	NA	many	TRBJ1-1	CASSYSVGDTEAFF	TGTGCCAGCAGTTACAGCGTTGGGGACACTGAAGCTTTCTTT
TRBV5-1	NA	few	TRBJ2-3	CASSLDGKPDTQYF	TGCGCCAGCAGCTTGGATGGGAAACCAGATACGCAGTATTTT
TRBV15	TRBD1	many	TRBJ1-5	CATSVRRGLSNQPQHF	TGTGCCACCAGCGTACGCAGGGGGCTCAGCAATCAGCCCCAGCATTTT
TRBV21-1	NA	few	TRBJ1-1	CASLGGVGDTEAFF	TGTGCCAGCCTGGGGGGGGTCGGGGACACTGAAGCTTTCTTT
TRBV12-3/TRBV12-4	TRBD2	many	TRBJ2-1	CASSLGSGGHNEQFF	TGTGCCAGCAGTTTAGGGTCGGGAGGCCACAATGAGCAGTTCTTC
TRBV12-3/TRBV12-4	NA	many	TRBJ1-1	CASSKAENTEAFF	TGTGCCAGCAGTAAGGCCGAGAACACTGAAGCTTTCTTT
TRBV7-3	NA	few	TRBJ2-1	CASSLVPRGMGGNEQFF	TGTGCCAGCAGCTTAGTGCCCCGCGGGATGGGAGGCAATGAGCAGTTCTTC
TRBV28	NA	many	TRBJ2-4	CASSEGLAKNIQYF	TGTGCCAGCAGTGAAGGCCTAGCCAAAAACATTCAGTACTTC
TRBV28	NA	many	TRBJ2-5	CASSFIRGGTQYF	TGTGCCAGCAGTTTCATCCGAGGAGGGACCCAGTACTTC
TRBV7-9	NA	many	TRBJ1-6	CASSPLREESPLHF	TGTGCCAGCAGCCCACTTCGGGAGGAATCACCCCTCCACTTT
TRBV4-3	NA	many	TRBJ2-2	CASSQDGSHTGELFF	TGCGCCAGCAGCCAAGATGGGTCCCACACCGGGGAGCTGTTTTTT
TRBV6-2/TRBV6-3	TRBD1	few	TRBJ1-1	CASSFTSGTGDEAFF	TGTGCCAGCAGTTTTACTTCCGGGACAGGTGACGAAGCTTTCTTT
TRBV12-3/TRBV12-4	NA	NA	TRBJ2-1	CASKAIGIYNEQFF	TGTGCCAGCAAGGCAATCGGGATATACAATGAGCAGTTCTTC
TRBV20-1	NA	NA	TRBJ1-3	CSAPDRSSGNTIYF	TGCAGTGCCCCGGACCGGAGCTCTGGAAACACCATATATTTT
TRBV4-3	NA	once	TRBJ2-1	CASSLDRLEQFF	TGCGCCAGCAGCCTTGATCGACTCGAGCAGTTCTTC
TRBV19	NA	few	TRBJ1-1	CAINENGEHTEAFF	TGTGCCATAAACGAGAATGGGGAGCACACTGAAGCTTTCTTT
TRBV12-3/TRBV12-4	NA	many	TRBJ2-7	CASSSGGWISSYEQYF	TGTGCCAGCAGTTCTGGAGGGTGGATCAGCTCCTACGAGCAGTACTTC
TRBV29-1	NA	many	TRBJ1-2	CSVGDQGYGYTF	TGCAGCGTCGGGGACCAGGGATATGGCTACACCTTC
TRBV6-1	NA	NA	TRBJ2-7	CASSAQGPGRESYEQYF	TGTGCCAGCAGTGCCCAGGGGCCGGGGCGAGAATCCTACGAGCAGTACTTC
TRBV24-1	NA	many	TRBJ2-1	CATSDSPTGEQFF	TGTGCCACCAGTGATTCCCCGACAGGTGAGCAGTTCTTC
TRBV7-9	NA	NA	TRBJ1-1	CASSSTGHLNTEAFF	TGTGCCAGCAGCTCAACCGGACATTTGAACACTGAAGCTTTCTTT
TRBV29-1	TRBD1	many	TRBJ2-1	CSVVGQGGRLGNEQFF	TGCAGCGTCGTAGGACAGGGGGGAAGATTAGGCAATGAGCAGTTCTTC
TRBV13	NA	many	TRBJ2-1	CASSSGLVNEQFF	TGTGCCAGCAGCTCGGGCCTGGTCAATGAGCAGTTCTTC
TRBV20-1	TRBD2	many	TRBJ2-5	CSAREGLAGGGETQYF	TGCAGTGCTAGAGAGGGACTAGCGGGAGGTGGAGAGACCCAGTACTTC